Described below is a single T cell receptor beta chain sequence and its context. This CDR3 contains 13 residues. V lost 3 bases and J 4 bases, leaving 9 bases between the germline ends. CDR1 is LNHDA and CDR2 is SQIVND in the germline V gene (reference sequence). These data originate in a study of blood T cell repertoires in COVID-19. The method was immunoSEQ multiplex PCR; TCRdb's version includes in-frame clones alone and lacks a portion of them. The table records 70,000 or so clones, around 86% of them present only once. The TCR comes from a man between 25 and 39 years old with acute or convalescent COVID-19. The specimen sequenced was peripheral blood. The chain carries TRBV19 and TRBJ2-5; possible D gene TRBD2, 5 bases. CDR3 sequence (DNA): TGTGCCAGTAGTATGAGCACTAGAGAGACCCAGTACTTC. This encodes CASSMSTRETQYF.